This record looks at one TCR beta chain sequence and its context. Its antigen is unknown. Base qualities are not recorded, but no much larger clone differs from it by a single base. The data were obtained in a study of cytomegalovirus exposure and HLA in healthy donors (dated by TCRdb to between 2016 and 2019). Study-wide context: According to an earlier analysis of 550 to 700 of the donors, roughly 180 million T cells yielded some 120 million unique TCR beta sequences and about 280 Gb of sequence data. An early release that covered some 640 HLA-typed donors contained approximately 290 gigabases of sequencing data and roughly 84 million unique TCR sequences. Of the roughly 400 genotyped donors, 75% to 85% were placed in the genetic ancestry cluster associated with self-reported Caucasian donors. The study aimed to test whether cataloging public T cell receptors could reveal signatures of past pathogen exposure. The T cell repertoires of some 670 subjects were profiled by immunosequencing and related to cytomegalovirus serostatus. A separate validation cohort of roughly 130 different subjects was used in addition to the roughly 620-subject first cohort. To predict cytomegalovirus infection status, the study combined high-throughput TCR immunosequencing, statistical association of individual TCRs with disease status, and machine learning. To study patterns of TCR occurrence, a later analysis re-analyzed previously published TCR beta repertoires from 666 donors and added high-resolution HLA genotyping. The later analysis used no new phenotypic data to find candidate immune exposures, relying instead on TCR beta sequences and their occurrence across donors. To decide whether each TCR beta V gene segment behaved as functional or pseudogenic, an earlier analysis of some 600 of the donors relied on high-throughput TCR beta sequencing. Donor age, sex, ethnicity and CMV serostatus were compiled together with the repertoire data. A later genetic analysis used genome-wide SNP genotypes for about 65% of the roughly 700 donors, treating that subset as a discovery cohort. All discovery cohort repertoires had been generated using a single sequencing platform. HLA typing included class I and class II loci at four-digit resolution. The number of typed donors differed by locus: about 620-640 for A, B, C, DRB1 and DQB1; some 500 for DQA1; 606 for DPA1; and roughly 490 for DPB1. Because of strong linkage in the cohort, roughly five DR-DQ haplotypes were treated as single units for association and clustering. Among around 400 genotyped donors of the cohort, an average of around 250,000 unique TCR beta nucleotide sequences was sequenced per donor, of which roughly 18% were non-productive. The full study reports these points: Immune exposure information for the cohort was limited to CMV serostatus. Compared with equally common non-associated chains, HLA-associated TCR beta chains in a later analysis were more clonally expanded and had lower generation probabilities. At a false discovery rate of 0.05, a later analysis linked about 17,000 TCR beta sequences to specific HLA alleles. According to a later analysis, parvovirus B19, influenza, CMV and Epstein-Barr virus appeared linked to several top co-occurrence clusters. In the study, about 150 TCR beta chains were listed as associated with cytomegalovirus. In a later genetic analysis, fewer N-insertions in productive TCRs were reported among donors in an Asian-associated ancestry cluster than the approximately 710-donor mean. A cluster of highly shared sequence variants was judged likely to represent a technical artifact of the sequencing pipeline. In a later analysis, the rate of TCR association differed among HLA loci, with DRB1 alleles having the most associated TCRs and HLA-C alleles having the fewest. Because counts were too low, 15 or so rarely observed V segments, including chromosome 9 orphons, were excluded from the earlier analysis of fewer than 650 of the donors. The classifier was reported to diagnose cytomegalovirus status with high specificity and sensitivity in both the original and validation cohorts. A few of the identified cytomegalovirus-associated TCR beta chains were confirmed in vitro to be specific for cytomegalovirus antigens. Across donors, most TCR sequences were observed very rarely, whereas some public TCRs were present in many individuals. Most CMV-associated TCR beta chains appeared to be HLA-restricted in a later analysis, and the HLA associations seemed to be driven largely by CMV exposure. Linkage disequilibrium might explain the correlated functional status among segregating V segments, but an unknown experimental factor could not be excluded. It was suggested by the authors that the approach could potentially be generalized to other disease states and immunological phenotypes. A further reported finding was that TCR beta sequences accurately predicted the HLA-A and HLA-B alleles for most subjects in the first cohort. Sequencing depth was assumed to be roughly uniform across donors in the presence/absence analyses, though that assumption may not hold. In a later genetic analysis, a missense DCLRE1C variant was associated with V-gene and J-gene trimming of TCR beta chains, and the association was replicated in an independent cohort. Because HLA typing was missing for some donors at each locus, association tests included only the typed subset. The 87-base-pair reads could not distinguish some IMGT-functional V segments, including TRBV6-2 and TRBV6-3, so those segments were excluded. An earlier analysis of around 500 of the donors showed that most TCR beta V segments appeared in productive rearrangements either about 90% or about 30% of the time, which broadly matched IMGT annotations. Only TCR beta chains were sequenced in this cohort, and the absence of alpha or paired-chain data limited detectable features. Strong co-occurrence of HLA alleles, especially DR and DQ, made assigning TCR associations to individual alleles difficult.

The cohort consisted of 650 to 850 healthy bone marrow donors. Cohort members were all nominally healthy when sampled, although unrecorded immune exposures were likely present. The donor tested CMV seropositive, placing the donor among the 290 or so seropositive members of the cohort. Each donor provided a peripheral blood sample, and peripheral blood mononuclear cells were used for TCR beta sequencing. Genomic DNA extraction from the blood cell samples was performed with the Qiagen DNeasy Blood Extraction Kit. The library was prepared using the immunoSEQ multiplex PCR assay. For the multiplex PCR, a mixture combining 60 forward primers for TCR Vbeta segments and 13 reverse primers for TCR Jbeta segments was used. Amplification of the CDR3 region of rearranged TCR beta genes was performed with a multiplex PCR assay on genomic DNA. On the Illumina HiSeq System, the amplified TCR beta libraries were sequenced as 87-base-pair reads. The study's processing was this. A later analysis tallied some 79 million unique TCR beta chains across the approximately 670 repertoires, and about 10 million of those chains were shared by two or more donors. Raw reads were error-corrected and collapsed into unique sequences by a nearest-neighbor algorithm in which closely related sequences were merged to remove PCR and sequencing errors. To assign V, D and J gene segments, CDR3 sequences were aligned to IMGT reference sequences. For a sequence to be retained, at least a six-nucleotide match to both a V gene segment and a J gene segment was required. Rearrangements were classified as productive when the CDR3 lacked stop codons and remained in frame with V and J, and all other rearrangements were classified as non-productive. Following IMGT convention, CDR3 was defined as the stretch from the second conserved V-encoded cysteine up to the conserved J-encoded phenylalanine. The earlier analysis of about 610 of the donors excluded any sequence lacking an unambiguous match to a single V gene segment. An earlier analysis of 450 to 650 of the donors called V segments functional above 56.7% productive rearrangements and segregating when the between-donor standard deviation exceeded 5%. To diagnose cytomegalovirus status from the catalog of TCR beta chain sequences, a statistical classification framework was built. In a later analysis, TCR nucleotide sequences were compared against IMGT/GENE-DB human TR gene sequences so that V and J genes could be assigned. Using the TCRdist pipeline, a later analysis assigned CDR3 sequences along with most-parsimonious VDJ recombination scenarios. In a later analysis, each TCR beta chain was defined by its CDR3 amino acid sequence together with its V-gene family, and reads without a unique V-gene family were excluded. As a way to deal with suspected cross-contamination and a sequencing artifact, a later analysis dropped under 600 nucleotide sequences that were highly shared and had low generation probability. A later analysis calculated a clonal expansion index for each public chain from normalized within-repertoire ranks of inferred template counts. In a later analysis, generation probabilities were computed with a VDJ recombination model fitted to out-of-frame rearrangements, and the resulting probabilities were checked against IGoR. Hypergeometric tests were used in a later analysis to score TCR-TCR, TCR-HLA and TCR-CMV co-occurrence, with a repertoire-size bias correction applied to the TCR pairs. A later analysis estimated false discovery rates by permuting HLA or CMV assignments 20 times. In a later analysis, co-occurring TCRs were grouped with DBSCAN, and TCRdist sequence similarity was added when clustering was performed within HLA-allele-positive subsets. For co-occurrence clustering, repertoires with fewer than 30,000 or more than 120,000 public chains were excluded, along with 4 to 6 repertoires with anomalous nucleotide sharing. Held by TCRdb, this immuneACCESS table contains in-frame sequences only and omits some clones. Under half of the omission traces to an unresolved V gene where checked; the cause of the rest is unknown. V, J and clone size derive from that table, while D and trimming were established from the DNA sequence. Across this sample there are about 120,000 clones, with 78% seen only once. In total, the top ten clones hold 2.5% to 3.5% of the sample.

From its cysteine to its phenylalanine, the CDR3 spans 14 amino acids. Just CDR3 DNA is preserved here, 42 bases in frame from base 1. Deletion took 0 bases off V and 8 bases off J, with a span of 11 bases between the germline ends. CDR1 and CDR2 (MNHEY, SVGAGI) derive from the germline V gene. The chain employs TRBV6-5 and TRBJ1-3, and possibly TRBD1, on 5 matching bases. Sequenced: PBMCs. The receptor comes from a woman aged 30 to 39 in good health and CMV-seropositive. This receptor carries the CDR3 CASSYSSGVHTIYF. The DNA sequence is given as TGTGCCAGCAGTTACTCGTCGGGGGTTCACACCATATATTTT.